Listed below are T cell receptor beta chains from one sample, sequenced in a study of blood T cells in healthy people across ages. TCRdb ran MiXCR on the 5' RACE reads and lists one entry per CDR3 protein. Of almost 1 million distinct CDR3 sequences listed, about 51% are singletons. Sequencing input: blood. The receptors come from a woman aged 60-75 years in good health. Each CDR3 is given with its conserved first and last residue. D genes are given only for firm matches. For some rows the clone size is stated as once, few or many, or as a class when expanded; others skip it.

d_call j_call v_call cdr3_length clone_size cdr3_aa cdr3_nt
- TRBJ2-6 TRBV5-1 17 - CASSLVLGISGANVLTF TGCGCCAGCAGCTTGGTTCTGGGCATCTCTGGGGCCAACGTCCTGACTTTC
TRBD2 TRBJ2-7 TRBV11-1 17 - CASSFSLAGGLVYEQYF TGTGCCAGCAGCTTCTCCCTAGCGGGAGGTCTTGTCTACGAGCAGTACTTC
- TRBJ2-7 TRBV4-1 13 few CASSGTPSYEQYF TGCGCCAGCTCCGGGACACCCTCCTACGAGCAGTACTTC
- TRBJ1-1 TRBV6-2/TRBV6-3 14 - CASRTATTQGLAFF TGTGCCAGCAGAACCGCTACGACCCAGGGTCTAGCTTTCTTT
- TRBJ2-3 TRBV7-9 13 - CASSSQGADTQYF TGTGCCAGCAGCTCACAGGGAGCGGATACGCAGTATTTT
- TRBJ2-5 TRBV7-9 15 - CASSWRERRGETQYF TGTGCCAGCAGCTGGAGGGAGAGGAGGGGGGAGACCCAGTACTTC
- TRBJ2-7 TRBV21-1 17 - CASSKWARTGNSYEQYF TGTGCCAGCAGCAAATGGGCCCGTACAGGGAACTCCTACGAGCAGTACTTC
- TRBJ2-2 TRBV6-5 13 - CASSYMGRGELFF TGTGCCAGCAGTTACATGGGGCGCGGGGAGCTGTTTTTT
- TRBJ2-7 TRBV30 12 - CAWSPSRVEQYF TGTGCCTGGAGTCCCTCCAGGGTAGAGCAGTACTTC
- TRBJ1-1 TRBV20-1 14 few CSAREDMRNTEAFF TGCAGTGCTAGAGAGGACATGAGGAACACTGAAGCTTTCTTT
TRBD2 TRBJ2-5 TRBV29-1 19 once CSIPTPGGLAGEWRETQYF TGCAGCATACCTACTCCAGGGGGACTAGCGGGAGAGTGGAGGGAGACCCAGTACTTC
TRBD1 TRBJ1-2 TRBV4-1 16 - CASSQVRTGKHYGYTF TGCGCCAGCAGCCAAGTCCGGACAGGGAAACACTATGGCTACACCTTC
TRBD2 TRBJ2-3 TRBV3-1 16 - CASSQGTGGFTDTQYF TGTGCCAGCAGCCAAGGGACGGGAGGTTTTACAGATACGCAGTATTTT
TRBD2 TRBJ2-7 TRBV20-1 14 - CSANLGLVGYEQYF TGCAGTGCTAACCTGGGACTAGTGGGTTACGAGCAGTACTTC
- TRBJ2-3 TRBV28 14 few CASSLNQGTDTQYF TGTGCCAGCAGTTTAAACCAGGGAACAGATACGCAGTATTTT
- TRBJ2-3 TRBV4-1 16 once CASSQGRGRRTDTQYF TGCGCCAGCAGCCAAGGCCGGGGGCGTCGCACAGATACGCAGTATTTT
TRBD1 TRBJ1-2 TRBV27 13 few CASSFKGAYGYTF TGTGCCAGCAGTTTCAAGGGGGCCTATGGCTACACCTTC
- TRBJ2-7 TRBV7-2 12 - CASSRPRGEQYF TGTGCCAGCAGCAGGCCAAGAGGCGAGCAGTACTTC
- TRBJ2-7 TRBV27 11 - CANRTVYEQYF TGTGCCAACAGGACGGTCTACGAGCAGTACTTC
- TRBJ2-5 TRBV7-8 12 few CASSLEWETQYF TGTGCCAGCAGCTTAGAGTGGGAGACCCAGTACTTC